This T cell receptor (beta chain) stems from a study of beta chain features in type 1 diabetes. Overall study context: Age, gender and cell yields were similar between patients and healthy donors. Study observations and caveats: Resolution of whether HLA type affects TCRB rearrangement was not achieved here.

Details on this clone: Its target is not known.

Isolated RNA was reverse transcribed in full, so expressed TCRB transcripts were sequenced. Assay used: immunoSEQ multiplex PCR; TCRdb lists only in-frame clones, some missing. Altogether hundreds of thousands of clones are present, roughly 15% being singletons, with the ten largest covering about 0.086%. Staining for CD45RO/CCR7/CD25/CD127/CD95/CD27 allowed sorting of CD4+ naive, central memory, regulatory and stem cell-like memory cells. The germline V gene has CDR1 SGHRS and CDR2 YFSETQ. V trimming: 1 base; J trimming: 7 bases; junction bases outside the gene matches: 10. The CDR3 contains 15 residues.

Sequenced input: naive CD4+ T cells from blood. The rearrangement links TRBV5-1 to TRBJ1-2, with 7 bases identical to TRBD1. The receptor was isolated from a man aged 18 to 30 in good health. This chain's CDR3 is CASSLLTGLQVGYTF. In DNA, the CDR3 is TGCGCCAGCAGCTTGCTGACAGGGTTACAGGTTGGCTACACCTTC.